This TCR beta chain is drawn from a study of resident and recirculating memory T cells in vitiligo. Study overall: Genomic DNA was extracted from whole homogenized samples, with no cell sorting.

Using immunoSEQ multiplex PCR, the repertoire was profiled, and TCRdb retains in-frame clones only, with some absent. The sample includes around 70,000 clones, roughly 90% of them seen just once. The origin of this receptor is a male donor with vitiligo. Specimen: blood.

CDR3 in DNA: TGTGCCAGCACCTGGGCGTACGGAAACTATGGCTACACCTTC. The encoded protein is CASTWAYGNYGYTF. The V and J genes are TRBV6-6 and TRBJ1-2; D not resolved. Per germline, CDR1 MNHNY and CDR2 SVGAGI (reference sequence). CDR3 length: 14 residues. V shed 7 bases and J shed 2 bases, with 14 bases lying between them.